Shown below are 5 T cell receptor beta chains from a single sample sequenced in a study of T cells in Graves' hyperthyroidism and ophthalmopathy. TCR beta CDR3 region amplification was performed from RNA transcripts. In the first-round RT-PCR of the TCR CDR3, the HTBI primer set was used. Each CDR3 protein is one row after TCRdb ran MiXCR on the multiplex PCR reads. In the table there are roughly 550,000 distinct CDR3 sequences, about 16% of which are singletons. The sample taken for sequencing was blood. These receptors all come from a woman aged 30 to 39 with Graves' ophthalmopathy.

In its sample, this clonotype was seen many times. This chain connects TRBV7-2 to TRBJ2-5; 10 nucleotides agree with TRBD2. Germline V CDR1 and CDR2: SGHTA, FQGNSA. This CDR3 comprises 16 residues. Unmatched junction bases numbered 11, after V lost 6 bases and J lost 4 bases. Written as DNA, the CDR3 is TGTGCCAGCAGTCTCGGACTAGCGGAGGGTGCAGAGACCCAGTACTTC. Translated: CASSLGLAEGAETQYF.

The sample holds a few counts of this clonotype. The chain uses TRBV12-3 or TRBV12-4 and TRBJ1-5; no definite D call. The CDR3 extends over 13 amino acids. The V gene lost 5 bases and the J gene lost 5 bases, with 10 bases spanning the gap. CDR3 DNA sequence: TGTGCCAGCAGTAGACCCCCGGATCAGCCCCAGCATTTT. The encoded protein is CASSRPPDQPQHF.

Concerning this clonotype itself: With a much larger clone just one base away, this may be a read error. The chain uses TRBV6-5 and TRBJ2-7, with D possibly matching TRBD2 (6 bases). The germline V gene encodes CDR1 MNHEY and CDR2 SVGAGI. The CDR3 loop spans 14 amino acids. CDR3 in DNA: TGTGCCAGCAGTTACTTCGGGAGCTCCTACGAGCAGCACTTC. This gives the protein CASSYFGSSYEQHF.

In this sample, this clonotype turned up many times. The chain couples TRBV28 to TRBJ2-7; D perhaps matches TRBD1 (5 bases). Trimming took 4 bases from V and 0 from J, leaving 16 bases between them. The CDR3 sequence is 16 residues long. Germline loops: CDR1 MDHEN, CDR2 SYDVKM. Here the CDR3 reads CASSSSTALSSYEQYF. Here the CDR3 DNA reads TGTGCCAGCAGTTCCTCGACAGCTCTTAGCTCCTACGAGCAGTACTTC.

This clonotype was seen a handful of times. This likely comes from a read error, as the CDR3 has no conserved phenylalanine or tryptophan at its end. This chain connects TRBV7-9 to TRBJ1-2; the D gene is possibly TRBD1 (5 bases). This CDR3 region has 12 residues. V was trimmed by 4 bases and J by 4 bases, leaving 7 bases between them. Germline V gives CDR1 SEHNR, CDR2 FQNEAQ (reference sequence). The CDR3 DNA is TGTGCCAGCAGCTGGGACGGCTATGGCTACACCGTC. Protein: CASSWDGYGYTV.